This T cell receptor beta chain was documented in a study of shared clonotypes between healthy human individuals. TCRdb keeps only in-frame clones here, not all; method: immunoSEQ multiplex PCR. This table has around 690,000 clones, less than 95% appearing once. The TCR originated in a young man in good health. Some clones in this sample may be carry-over from other donors' samples. The material sequenced was memory CD8+ T cells from PBMCs. Subset meaning: CD45RO+ cells pooled with CCR7-negative TemRA cells.

In DNA, the CDR3 is TGCGCCAGCAAGGCGGGGCCGGGCTCCTACAATGAGCAGTTCTTC. Translated, it gives CASKAGPGSYNEQFF. The chain joins TRBV5-1 to TRBJ2-1; D is perhaps TRBD2 (6 bases). The germline gives CDR1 SGHRS, CDR2 YFSETQ. Trimming pared 6 bases from V and 0 bases from J, leaving 13 bases between. This CDR3 region has 15 residues.